Each of the 10 T cell receptor beta chains below was sequenced from the same sample in a study of blood T cells in healthy people across ages. A J-beta primer mix and a sample-barcoded 5' primer were used in a second PCR of about 7 to 12 cycles. TCRdb analysed the 5' RACE reads with MiXCR anew, one entry per CDR3 protein. The table lists 550,000 to 700,000 distinct CDR3 sequences, approximately 25% of them singletons. The sequenced sample consisted of blood. The source of these receptors is a woman aged 65 to 85 in good health.

The CDR3 region has the DNA TGTGCCAGCAGCCCCTCGACAGGCTCTGGAAACACCATATATTTT. Residues: CASSPSTGSGNTIYF. The gene calls are TRBV12-3 or TRBV12-4 and TRBJ1-3; tentatively, D is TRBD1 (6 bases). V dropped 6 bases and J dropped 0 bases, with 12 bases sitting between them. The CDR3 has 15 amino acids.

This clonotype showed up just a few times. The chain has TRBV6-1 and TRBJ1-5; the D is unclear. V was clipped by 0 bases and J by 3 bases, with 9 bases between them. CDR1 is MNHNS and CDR2 is SASEGT in the germline V gene. This CDR3 is built from 15 residues. Here the CDR3 reads CASSEAGGHNQPQHF. DNA for the CDR3: TGTGCCAGCAGTGAAGCGGGCGGCCACAATCAGCCCCAGCATTTT.

The chain joins TRBV5-1 to TRBJ2-7; 12 bases map to TRBD1. The V and J ends lost 4 bases and 4 bases, in that order; junction bases with no gene match: 9. Germline lookup yields CDR1 SGHRS and CDR2 YFSETQ. The CDR3 is 16 residues long. CDR3 in DNA: TGCGCCAGCAGCGCGGGACAGGGGGCCGATTTTTACGAGCAGTACTTC. It is translated as CASSAGQGADFYEQYF.

In nucleotides, the CDR3 is TGCGCCAGCAGCTTGGATCCTAGGGGGATCACAGATACGCAGTATTTT. Its translation is CASSLDPRGITDTQYF. The chain recombines TRBV5-1 with TRBJ2-3; maybe TRBD1 (6 bases). Germline values: CDR1 SGHRS, CDR2 YFSETQ. This CDR3 is 16 amino acids long. V was pared by 0 bases and J by 2 bases, with 13 bases between.

This clonotype was counted at least ten times. This chain links TRBV29-1 with TRBJ2-5, with 14 nucleotides matching TRBD2. This CDR3 spans 14 amino acids. J lost 4 bases, V lost 7 bases, and 5 bases had no gene match. From germline, CDR1 is SQVTM and CDR2 ANQGSEA. In DNA form, the CDR3 reads TGCAGCGCCGGACTAGCGGGGGGTCCAGAGACCCAGTACTTC. Its translation is CSAGLAGGPETQYF.

The V call is TRBV20-1, the J call TRBJ2-3, with 8 bases fitting TRBD2. The germline V gene has CDR1 DFQATT and CDR2 SNEGSKA (reference sequence). The V gene end was trimmed by 0 bases and the J gene end by 7 bases; junction bases not matched to a gene: 9. CDR3 length: 15 residues. The CDR3 is CSARDPGLGGNTQYF. CDR3 coding DNA: TGCAGTGCTAGAGATCCGGGACTAGGGGGGAATACGCAGTATTTT.

The chain recombines TRBV20-1 with TRBJ1-2, with D possibly being TRBD1 (5 bases). Trimming took 4 bases from V and 1 from J, leaving 16 bases between them. Germline assignment: CDR1 DFQATT and CDR2 SNEGSKA (reference sequence). This CDR3 has 15 residues. The CDR3 spells CSAKGQATINYGYTF. The DNA for the CDR3 is TGCAGTGCTAAGGGGCAGGCAACCATTAACTATGGCTACACCTTC.

The sample holds a few counts of this clonotype. The chain has TRBV7-3 and TRBJ1-4, with a possible D match to TRBD1 (6 bases). V was shortened by 3 bases and J by 8 bases, with 13 bases between the two germline ends. Per germline, CDR1 SGHTA and CDR2 FQGTGA. This CDR3 spans 14 amino acids. CDR3 in amino acids: CASSFQGGREKLFF. The CDR3, as DNA: TGTGCCAGCAGCTTTCAAGGGGGACGGGAAAAACTGTTTTTT. The entire variable domain, with the rest obtained from reference TRBV7-3 and TRBJ1-4, is as follows: GAGVSQTPSNKVTEKGKYVELRCDPISGHTALYWYRQSLGQGPEFLIYFQGTGAADDSGLPNDRFFAVRPEGSVSTLKIQRTERGDSAVYLCASSFQGGREKLFFGSGTQLSVL.

The V and J genes are TRBV10-3 and TRBJ1-4; TRBD1 might be the D (5 bases). The germline CDR1 and CDR2 sequences are ENHRY and SYGVKD. The CDR3 covers 14 residues. The V and J ends lost 3 bases and 3 bases respectively, with 8 bases between them. The DNA of the CDR3 is TGTGCCATCAGTGAAAGAGGGGCTAATGAAAAACTGTTTTTT. Protein: CAISERGANEKLFF.

This clonotype was detected only once. DNA for the CDR3: TGCAGTGCCCTACCGGGGGAGGAAGGCTACACCTTC. As protein: CSALPGEEGYTF. J is TRBJ1-2 and V is TRBV20-1, with D tentatively TRBD1 (5 bases). CDR1 is DFQATT, CDR2 SNEGSKA, per germline (reference sequence). The CDR3 loop spans 12 amino acids. V gave up 6 bases and J gave up 8 bases, with 16 bases separating them.